Listed here is a single TCR beta chain. What it binds is not known. Germline V gene data show CDR1 as DFQATT and CDR2 as SNEGSKA (reference sequence). V was clipped by 4 bases and J by 4 bases, with 7 bases between them. This CDR3 region has 11 residues. TCRdb's copy holds only in-frame clones and misses some; the assay was immunoSEQ multiplex PCR. The sample lists around 75,000 clones; roughly 90% were seen once. This record comes from a study of identifying expanded T cells in peripheral blood. Study findings and constraints: Differentially abundant clones: 0.95 to 1.5 between replicates, approximately 15 at around 14 days, 19 at four.

The clonotype comes from a person aged 18-70 years in good health. The source material was blood. The chain joins TRBV20-1 to TRBJ2-5, with D unresolved. CDR3 sequence: CSAKVLETQYF. The CDR3 bases are TGCAGTGCTAAGGTGTTAGAGACCCAGTACTTC.